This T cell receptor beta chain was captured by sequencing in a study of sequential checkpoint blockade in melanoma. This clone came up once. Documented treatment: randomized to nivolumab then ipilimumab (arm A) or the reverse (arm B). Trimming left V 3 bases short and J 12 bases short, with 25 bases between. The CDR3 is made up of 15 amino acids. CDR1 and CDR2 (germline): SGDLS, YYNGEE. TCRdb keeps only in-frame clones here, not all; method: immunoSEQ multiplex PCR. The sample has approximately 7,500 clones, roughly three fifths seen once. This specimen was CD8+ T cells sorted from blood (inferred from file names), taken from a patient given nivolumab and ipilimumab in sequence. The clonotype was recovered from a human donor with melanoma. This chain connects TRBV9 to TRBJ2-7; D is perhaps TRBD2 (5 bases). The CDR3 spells CASSAEERIVTTGYF. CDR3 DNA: TGTGCCAGCAGCGCCGAAGAGCGAATAGTGACTACGGGGTACTTC.